This record concerns one T cell receptor beta chain sequence. The record originates from a study of cytomegalovirus exposure and HLA in healthy donors. It was healthy bone marrow donors who served as donors. PCR used 60 Vbeta primers and 13 Jbeta primers. The repertoire was sequenced with immunoSEQ multiplex PCR; TCRdb's copy has only in-frame clones and lacks some. The sample totals 70,000 or so clones; its top ten clones hold 4.5% to 6%. V dropped 7 bases and J dropped 2; count of bases not matched to a gene: 15. The CDR3 spans 17 residues. Germline CDR1 and CDR2: ENHRY and SYGVKD. The J gene is TRBJ2-3, the V gene TRBV10-3; 7 bases agree with TRBD1. The TCR was taken from a man aged 35-49 years in good health and CMV-seronegative. The specimen was PBMCs. This CDR3 is CAIIPTRDRKITDTQYF. CDR3 in DNA: TGTGCCATCATCCCCACCCGGGACAGAAAAATCACAGATACGCAGTATTTT.